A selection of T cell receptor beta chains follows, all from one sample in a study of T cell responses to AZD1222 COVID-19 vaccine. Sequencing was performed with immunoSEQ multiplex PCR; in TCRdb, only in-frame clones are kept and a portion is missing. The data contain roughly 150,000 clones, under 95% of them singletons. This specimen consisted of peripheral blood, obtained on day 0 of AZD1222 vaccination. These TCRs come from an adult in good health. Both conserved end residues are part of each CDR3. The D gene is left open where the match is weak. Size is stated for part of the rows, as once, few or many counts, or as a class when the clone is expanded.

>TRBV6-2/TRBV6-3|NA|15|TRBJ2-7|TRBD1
TGTGCCAGCAGTGGGTACAGGGGAGCGTCCTACGAGCAGTACTTC
CASSGYRGASYEQYF
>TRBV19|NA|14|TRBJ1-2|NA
TGTGCCAGTAGTATCGCGCGGCTTCTTGATGGCTACACCTTC
CASSIARLLDGYTF
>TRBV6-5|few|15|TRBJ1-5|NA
TGTGCCAGCAGTTACTCGATAACAGGGAGTCAGCCCCAGCATTTT
CASSYSITGSQPQHF
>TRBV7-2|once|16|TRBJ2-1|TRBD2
TGTGCCAGCAGCCCTCGACTAGCGGAGTGGGACAATGAGCAGTTCTTC
CASSPRLAEWDNEQFF
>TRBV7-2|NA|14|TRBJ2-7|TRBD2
TGTGCCAGCAGCTTTAGGCTAGCGGGAAACGAGCAGTACTTC
CASSFRLAGNEQYF
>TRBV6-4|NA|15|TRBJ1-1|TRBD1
TGTGCCAGCAGTGACTCGGCGGACAGGGCGGCTGAAGCTTTCTTT
CASSDSADRAAEAFF
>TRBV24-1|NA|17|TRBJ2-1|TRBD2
TGTGCCACCAGTGACGACCTTAGCGGGAGCCACAACAATGAGCAGTTCTTC
CATSDDLSGSHNNEQFF
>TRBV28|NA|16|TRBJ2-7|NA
TGTGCCAGCAGTTTGTTCCGGGGGAGTGGGTTCTACGAGCAGTACTTC
CASSLFRGSGFYEQYF
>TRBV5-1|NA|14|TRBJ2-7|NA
TGCGCCAGCAGCTTAGAGGGTGGGACCTACGAGCAGTACTTC
CASSLEGGTYEQYF
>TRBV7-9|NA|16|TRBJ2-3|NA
TGTGCCAGCAGACCATTGCGGCTTACTAGCACAGATACGCAGTATTTT
CASRPLRLTSTDTQYF
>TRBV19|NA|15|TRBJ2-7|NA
TGTGCCAGTAGTCCTAGCTCGGAGGGCTCCTACGAGCAGTACTTC
CASSPSSEGSYEQYF
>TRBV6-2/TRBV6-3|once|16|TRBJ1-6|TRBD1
TGTGCCAGCAGTTACTCTGGGACAGCGAATAATTCACCCCTCCACTTT
CASSYSGTANNSPLHF
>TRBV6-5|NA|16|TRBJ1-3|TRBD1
TGTGCCAGCAGTTACAGGGGACAGTACTCTGGAAACACCATATATTTT
CASSYRGQYSGNTIYF
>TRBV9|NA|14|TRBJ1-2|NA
TGTGCCAGCACCCTAGTGGATTCCGACTATGGCTACACCTTC
CASTLVDSDYGYTF
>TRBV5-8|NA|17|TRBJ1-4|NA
TGTGCCAGCAGCCCTCCTTGGGCCACCTCAACTAATGAAAAACTGTTTTTT
CASSPPWATSTNEKLFF
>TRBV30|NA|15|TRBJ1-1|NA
TGTGCCTGGAGGGGAGAGGGACTCCAAGGGACTGAAGCTTTCTTT
CAWRGEGLQGTEAFF
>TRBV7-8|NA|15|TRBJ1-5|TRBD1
TGTGCCAGCAGCTTAGGGACAGGGGGCTACCAGCCCCAGCATTTT
CASSLGTGGYQPQHF
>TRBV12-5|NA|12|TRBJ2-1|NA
TGTGCTAGTGCCCGCGGCTCCAATGAGCAGTTCTTC
CASARGSNEQFF
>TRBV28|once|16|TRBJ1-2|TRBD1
TGTGCCAGCAGTTACCCGGTCAGGGGGAACGACTATGGCTACACCTTC
CASSYPVRGNDYGYTF
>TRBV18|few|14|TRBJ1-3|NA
TGTGCCAGCTCACCACCGAACTCTGGAAACACCATATATTTT
CASSPPNSGNTIYF
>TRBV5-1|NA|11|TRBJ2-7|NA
TGCGCCAGCAGTACCAGCTACGAGCAGTACTTC
CASSTSYEQYF
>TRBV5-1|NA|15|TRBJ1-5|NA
TGCGCCAGCAGCTTGGTCCCAGGGGGCAATCAGCCCCAGCATTTT
CASSLVPGGNQPQHF
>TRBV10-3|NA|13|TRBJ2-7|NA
TGTGCCATCAGTGACCGGGACAACTACGAGCAGTACTTC
CAISDRDNYEQYF
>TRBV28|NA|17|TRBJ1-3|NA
TGTGCCAGCAGTGATGACCCTACAGGGCCCTCTGGAAACACCATATATTTT
CASSDDPTGPSGNTIYF
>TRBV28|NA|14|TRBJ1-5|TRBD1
TGTGCCAGCAGTCGACAGGGGAGCAATCAGCCCCAGCATTTT
CASSRQGSNQPQHF
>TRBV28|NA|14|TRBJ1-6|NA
TGTGCCAGCAGTGATCCCGGGACTTACTCACCCCTCCACTTT
CASSDPGTYSPLHF
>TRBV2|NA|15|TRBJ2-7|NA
TGTGCCAGCAGTGCGTCAGGGCCGTACCCCTACGAGCAGTACTTC
CASSASGPYPYEQYF
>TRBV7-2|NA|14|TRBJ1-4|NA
TGTGCCAGCAGCCCCGGGGGGGCTGACGAAAAACTGTTTTTT
CASSPGGADEKLFF
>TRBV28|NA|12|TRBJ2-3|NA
TGTGCCAGCAGACAGGCCACAGATACGCAGTATTTT
CASRQATDTQYF
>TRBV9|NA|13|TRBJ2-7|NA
TGTGCCAGCAGCGTAGATATCTCCTACGAGCAGTACTTC
CASSVDISYEQYF
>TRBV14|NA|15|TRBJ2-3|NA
TGTGCCAGCAGCCAATGGGACTCAAACACAGATACGCAGTATTTT
CASSQWDSNTDTQYF
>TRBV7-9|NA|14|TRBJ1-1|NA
TGTGCCAGCAGCTTGGTAATAGAGAACACTGAAGCTTTCTTT
CASSLVIENTEAFF
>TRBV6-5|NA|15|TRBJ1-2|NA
TGTGCCAGCAGTTACTCGACCCTTCTTAACTATGGCTACACCTTC
CASSYSTLLNYGYTF
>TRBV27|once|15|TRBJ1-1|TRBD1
TGTGCCAGCAGTCGAGACAGGGTGCTGGAAAGTGAAGCTTTCTTT
CASSRDRVLESEAFF
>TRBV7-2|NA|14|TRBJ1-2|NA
TGTGCCAGCAGCTTAGTTGATTTGTCCTATGGCTACACCTTC
CASSLVDLSYGYTF
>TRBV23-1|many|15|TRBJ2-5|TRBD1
TGCGCCAGCAGTTGGGACAGGGAAAGCAGAGAGACCCAGTACTTC
CASSWDRESRETQYF
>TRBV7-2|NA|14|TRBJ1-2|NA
TGTGCCAGCAGCCAATCGGGGGGGTACTATGGCTACACCTTC
CASSQSGGYYGYTF